These T cell receptor beta chains were read from a single sample in a study of blood T cells in healthy people across ages. TCRdb passed the 5' RACE reads through MiXCR, listing each CDR3 protein once. The sample lists approximately 770,000 distinct CDR3 sequences, nearly 60% occurring once. The sequenced sample consisted of blood. These receptors all stem from a man aged 25 to 40 in good health. Each CDR3 is given with its conserved first and last residue. The order of the fields is D gene, J gene, clone size, V gene, CDR3 DNA, CDR3 protein. A D gene is named only where the DNA matches it firmly. Clone sizes are given selectively: once, few, many, or a class where the clone is expanded.

D gene: -; J gene: TRBJ2-7; clone size: -; V gene: TRBV9; CDR3 DNA: TGTGCCAGCAGCGTAGAACCAGGCGAGCAGTACTTC; CDR3 protein: CASSVEPGEQYF
D gene: -; J gene: TRBJ2-1; clone size: -; V gene: TRBV15; CDR3 DNA: TGTGCCACCGGGCAACCTCTATTCAATGAGCAGTTCTTC; CDR3 protein: CATGQPLFNEQFF
D gene: -; J gene: TRBJ2-3; clone size: once; V gene: TRBV6-6; CDR3 DNA: TGTGCCAGCAGTTACGGTACGCAGTATTTT; CDR3 protein: CASSYGTQYF
D gene: -; J gene: TRBJ2-1; clone size: -; V gene: TRBV7-2; CDR3 DNA: TGTGCCAGCAGCTTTATTCTCGTAGGCAATGAGCAGTTCTTC; CDR3 protein: CASSFILVGNEQFF
D gene: TRBD1; J gene: TRBJ1-2; clone size: -; V gene: TRBV12-3/TRBV12-4; CDR3 DNA: TGTGCCAGCAGCTTGGGCACCGGGACAGGGAGAGGCTACACCTTC; CDR3 protein: CASSLGTGTGRGYTF
D gene: TRBD1; J gene: TRBJ2-7; clone size: few; V gene: TRBV9; CDR3 DNA: TGTGCCAGCAGCGTAGGTGGGACAGCTTCCTACGAGCAGTACTTC; CDR3 protein: CASSVGGTASYEQYF
D gene: -; J gene: TRBJ1-2; clone size: -; V gene: TRBV12-3/TRBV12-4; CDR3 DNA: TGTGCCAGCAGTATCGACGGCCCCCCGGTGGGCTACACCTTC; CDR3 protein: CASSIDGPPVGYTF
D gene: -; J gene: TRBJ2-2; clone size: once; V gene: TRBV6-2/TRBV6-3; CDR3 DNA: TGTGCCAGCAGCTACTATAGTTCAGCGGGTCAGAACACCGGGGAGCTGTTTTTT; CDR3 protein: CASSYYSSAGQNTGELFF
D gene: -; J gene: TRBJ1-1; clone size: -; V gene: TRBV6-5; CDR3 DNA: TGTGCCAGCAGTTATGACAGTACTGAAGCTTTCTTT; CDR3 protein: CASSYDSTEAFF
D gene: -; J gene: TRBJ2-1; clone size: -; V gene: TRBV4-2; CDR3 DNA: TGTGCCAGCACCCTGGCACTAGGACCCTACAATGAGCAGTTCTTC; CDR3 protein: CASTLALGPYNEQFF
D gene: TRBD2; J gene: TRBJ2-7; clone size: -; V gene: TRBV7-2; CDR3 DNA: TGTGCCAGCAGCTTAGCTAGTGCGGGAGTAAACGAGCAGTACTTC; CDR3 protein: CASSLASAGVNEQYF
D gene: -; J gene: TRBJ2-1; clone size: -; V gene: TRBV15; CDR3 DNA: TGTGCCACCAGTGTTGAGGGAACGCTATCAGTGGGTCGCAATGAGCAGTTCTTC; CDR3 protein: CATSVEGTLSVGRNEQFF
D gene: TRBD2; J gene: TRBJ2-5; clone size: -; V gene: TRBV20-1; CDR3 DNA: TGCAGTGCTTATCCTGGGCGGGGGGGCGATGAGACCCAGTACTTC; CDR3 protein: CSAYPGRGGDETQYF
D gene: TRBD2; J gene: TRBJ2-5; clone size: -; V gene: TRBV7-2; CDR3 DNA: TGTGCCAGCAGCTTAGGGGGACTAGCGGGAGGATTGGAGACCCAGTACTTC; CDR3 protein: CASSLGGLAGGLETQYF
D gene: TRBD1; J gene: TRBJ2-7; clone size: -; V gene: TRBV7-4; CDR3 DNA: TGTGCCAGCAGGACGGACAGGGGGGTGTGCGAGCAGTACTTC; CDR3 protein: CASRTDRGVCEQYF
D gene: TRBD2; J gene: TRBJ2-7; clone size: -; V gene: TRBV6-2/TRBV6-3; CDR3 DNA: TGTGCCAGCCGCACGCTAGCGGTTTTCACCTACGAGCAGTACTTC; CDR3 protein: CASRTLAVFTYEQYF
D gene: TRBD1; J gene: TRBJ2-7; clone size: once; V gene: TRBV20-1; CDR3 DNA: TGCAGTGCTAGTGGACAGGGGGTGACGGGCGAGCAGTACTTC; CDR3 protein: CSASGQGVTGEQYF
D gene: TRBD2; J gene: TRBJ2-1; clone size: few; V gene: TRBV29-1; CDR3 DNA: TGCAGCGTTACAGGACTAGCGGGCAATGAGCAGTTCTTC; CDR3 protein: CSVTGLAGNEQFF
D gene: TRBD1; J gene: TRBJ2-7; clone size: -; V gene: TRBV7-9; CDR3 DNA: TGTGCCAGCAGCTTAGGGACAGGGGGCGGCGAGCAGTACTTC; CDR3 protein: CASSLGTGGGEQYF
D gene: -; J gene: TRBJ2-5; clone size: -; V gene: TRBV7-9; CDR3 DNA: TGTGCCAGCAGCTCACAAATCCGGGGCCCAGAGGGACAAGAGACCCAGTACTTC; CDR3 protein: CASSSQIRGPEGQETQYF
D gene: -; J gene: TRBJ1-4; clone size: -; V gene: TRBV18; CDR3 DNA: TGTGCCAGCTCACCGGACAGATATGAAAAACTGTTTTTT; CDR3 protein: CASSPDRYEKLFF
D gene: -; J gene: TRBJ2-6; clone size: -; V gene: TRBV7-2; CDR3 DNA: TGTGCCAGCAGCCTCGGGTGGGCTGGGGCCAACGTCCTGACTTTC; CDR3 protein: CASSLGWAGANVLTF
D gene: -; J gene: TRBJ1-2; clone size: -; V gene: TRBV19; CDR3 DNA: TGTGCCAGCCTGGGACGGTTATATGGCTACACCTTC; CDR3 protein: CASLGRLYGYTF
D gene: -; J gene: TRBJ2-5; clone size: -; V gene: TRBV12-3/TRBV12-4; CDR3 DNA: TGTGCCAGCAGTCGACTATTCCAAGAGACCCAGTACTTC; CDR3 protein: CASSRLFQETQYF
D gene: -; J gene: TRBJ1-6; clone size: -; V gene: TRBV20-1; CDR3 DNA: TGCAGTGCTAGTGGGGACACCCATAATTCACCCCTCCACTTT; CDR3 protein: CSASGDTHNSPLHF
D gene: -; J gene: TRBJ1-6; clone size: -; V gene: TRBV5-1; CDR3 DNA: TGCGCCAGCAGCTCATATGGAGGTAATTCACCCCTCCACTTT; CDR3 protein: CASSSYGGNSPLHF
D gene: -; J gene: TRBJ2-7; clone size: -; V gene: TRBV20-1; CDR3 DNA: TGCAGTGCTACCCAGGGGTTATACGAGCAGTACTTC; CDR3 protein: CSATQGLYEQYF
D gene: -; J gene: TRBJ1-1; clone size: -; V gene: TRBV25-1; CDR3 DNA: TGTGCCAGCAGTGAAATGATGGGACTGATCACTGAAGCTTTCTTT; CDR3 protein: CASSEMMGLITEAFF
D gene: -; J gene: TRBJ2-3; clone size: -; V gene: TRBV20-1; CDR3 DNA: TGCAGTGCGAGACCCGAGACTGATACGCAGTATTTT; CDR3 protein: CSARPETDTQYF
D gene: TRBD1; J gene: TRBJ2-5; clone size: -; V gene: TRBV7-9; CDR3 DNA: TGTGCCAGCAGCGCCCGGACAGGCAGACAAGAGACCCAGTACTTC; CDR3 protein: CASSARTGRQETQYF
D gene: TRBD1; J gene: TRBJ2-5; clone size: -; V gene: TRBV28; CDR3 DNA: TGTGCCAGCAGTACACGACAGGGGAGGGAGACCCAGTACTTC; CDR3 protein: CASSTRQGRETQYF
D gene: -; J gene: TRBJ2-1; clone size: few; V gene: TRBV7-9; CDR3 DNA: TGTGCCCGGGGGATATACAATGAGCAGTTCTTC; CDR3 protein: CARGIYNEQFF
D gene: -; J gene: TRBJ2-3; clone size: -; V gene: TRBV27; CDR3 DNA: TGTGCCAGCAGTTTACTGGGCATCACAGATACGCAGTATTTT; CDR3 protein: CASSLLGITDTQYF
D gene: TRBD2; J gene: TRBJ2-1; clone size: -; V gene: TRBV7-8; CDR3 DNA: TGTGCCAGCAGCCCGACACTAGCGGGAGGGCCCTACAATGAGCAGTTCTTC; CDR3 protein: CASSPTLAGGPYNEQFF
D gene: TRBD2; J gene: TRBJ2-3; clone size: -; V gene: TRBV20-1; CDR3 DNA: TGCAGGGCGGTGGGGGGGGGAGATACGCAGTATTTT; CDR3 protein: CRAVGGGDTQYF
D gene: TRBD2; J gene: TRBJ2-5; clone size: -; V gene: TRBV19; CDR3 DNA: TGTGCCAGTAGTCTAAGCCGGACTAGCGCGTACAATGAGCAGTACTTC; CDR3 protein: CASSLSRTSAYNEQYF
D gene: TRBD2; J gene: TRBJ2-7; clone size: -; V gene: TRBV20-1; CDR3 DNA: TGCAGTGCGGGTGCGGGACTAGCGGGAGGAGCATCCTACGAGCAGTACTTC; CDR3 protein: CSAGAGLAGGASYEQYF
D gene: TRBD1; J gene: TRBJ1-4; clone size: -; V gene: TRBV7-9; CDR3 DNA: TGTGCCAGCAGCAAGACAGGGCGGAATGAAAAACTGTTTTTT; CDR3 protein: CASSKTGRNEKLFF
D gene: -; J gene: TRBJ2-3; clone size: once; V gene: TRBV6-2/TRBV6-3; CDR3 DNA: TGTGCCAGCAGTTATCCCACAGATACGCAGTATTTT; CDR3 protein: CASSYPTDTQYF
D gene: -; J gene: TRBJ2-1; clone size: few; V gene: TRBV5-1; CDR3 DNA: TGCGCCAGCAGCTTGGTTGAGGGACGGGACAATGAGCAGTTCTTC; CDR3 protein: CASSLVEGRDNEQFF
D gene: -; J gene: TRBJ2-7; clone size: once; V gene: TRBV10-3; CDR3 DNA: TGTGCCATCAGTGAGGGTCTAGAGATTACCTACGAGCAGTACTTC; CDR3 protein: CAISEGLEITYEQYF
D gene: TRBD2; J gene: TRBJ2-7; clone size: -; V gene: TRBV7-8; CDR3 DNA: TGTGCCAGCAGCTTAGCGCCGGGGACTAGCGGCCCCTACGAGCAGTACTTC; CDR3 protein: CASSLAPGTSGPYEQYF
D gene: -; J gene: TRBJ1-1; clone size: -; V gene: TRBV12-3/TRBV12-4; CDR3 DNA: TGTGCCAGCAGCGTTTTTTTACAGGTTGACACTGAAGCTTTCTTT; CDR3 protein: CASSVFLQVDTEAFF
D gene: -; J gene: TRBJ2-6; clone size: -; V gene: TRBV4-2; CDR3 DNA: TGTGCCAGCAGCCAAGTACCTCGACAGACCTATCACGACTCTGGGGCCAACGTCCTGACTTTC; CDR3 protein: CASSQVPRQTYHDSGANVLTF
D gene: -; J gene: TRBJ2-7; clone size: -; V gene: TRBV16; CDR3 DNA: TGTGCCAGCAACCAATTAACCGAGCAGTACTTC; CDR3 protein: CASNQLTEQYF
D gene: -; J gene: TRBJ1-6; clone size: -; V gene: TRBV15; CDR3 DNA: TGTGCCACCGAGTATTCACCCCTCCACTTT; CDR3 protein: CATEYSPLHF
D gene: TRBD1; J gene: TRBJ2-3; clone size: -; V gene: TRBV9; CDR3 DNA: TGTGCCAGCAGCGTAGGAGTTTGGACAGGGAGCACAGATACGCAGTATTTT; CDR3 protein: CASSVGVWTGSTDTQYF
D gene: -; J gene: TRBJ1-2; clone size: -; V gene: TRBV7-2; CDR3 DNA: TGTGCCAGCAGCTCCCTCGGGGGGCCGGACTATGGCTACACCTTC; CDR3 protein: CASSSLGGPDYGYTF
D gene: -; J gene: TRBJ2-2; clone size: -; V gene: TRBV12-3/TRBV12-4; CDR3 DNA: TGTGCCAGCAGTTTCTCTGGCAGAAACACCGGGGAGCTGTTTTTT; CDR3 protein: CASSFSGRNTGELFF
D gene: -; J gene: TRBJ2-5; clone size: -; V gene: TRBV12-3/TRBV12-4; CDR3 DNA: TGTGCCAGCAGTTTAATAGGTGGGGCAGGAGTTCAAGAGACCCAGTACTTC; CDR3 protein: CASSLIGGAGVQETQYF
D gene: -; J gene: TRBJ2-4; clone size: -; V gene: TRBV13; CDR3 DNA: TGTGCCAGCAGCGCCCCGAGGGCAGGGGGGTCCAAAAACATTCAGTACTTC; CDR3 protein: CASSAPRAGGSKNIQYF
D gene: TRBD2; J gene: TRBJ2-2; clone size: -; V gene: TRBV3-1; CDR3 DNA: TGTGCCAGCTGGACGGGAGGGACGAACACCGGGGAGCTGTTTTTT; CDR3 protein: CASWTGGTNTGELFF
D gene: TRBD2; J gene: TRBJ2-7; clone size: few; V gene: TRBV20-1; CDR3 DNA: TGCAGTGCTAGTCGCCTAGCGGGAGACCCCGAGCAGTACTTC; CDR3 protein: CSASRLAGDPEQYF
D gene: -; J gene: TRBJ2-1; clone size: -; V gene: TRBV4-3; CDR3 DNA: TGCGCCAGCAGCCAAGACCACCGTAGCGATGAGCAGTTCTTC; CDR3 protein: CASSQDHRSDEQFF
D gene: -; J gene: TRBJ2-3; clone size: -; V gene: TRBV6-4; CDR3 DNA: TGTGCCAGCAGTGACCAACCTGGCACAGATACGCAGTATTTT; CDR3 protein: CASSDQPGTDTQYF
D gene: -; J gene: TRBJ2-7; clone size: -; V gene: TRBV4-2; CDR3 DNA: TGTGCCAGCAGCCAAGAATGGCGGGACTACGAGCAGTACTTC; CDR3 protein: CASSQEWRDYEQYF
D gene: -; J gene: TRBJ2-3; clone size: few; V gene: TRBV20-1; CDR3 DNA: TGCAGTGCTGGCCTCAGCACAGATACGCAGTATTTT; CDR3 protein: CSAGLSTDTQYF
D gene: TRBD1; J gene: TRBJ1-1; clone size: -; V gene: TRBV12-3/TRBV12-4; CDR3 DNA: TGTGCCAGCAGTTTTGTTACAGGGGGCGCAGGCGCTGAAGCTTTCTTT; CDR3 protein: CASSFVTGGAGAEAFF
D gene: TRBD1; J gene: TRBJ2-1; clone size: -; V gene: TRBV29-1; CDR3 DNA: TGCAGCGTTGGTTTTACGGGACAGCGAGACAATGAGCAGTTCTTC; CDR3 protein: CSVGFTGQRDNEQFF